The text below deals with one TCR beta chain. It has no known antigen specificity. No quality values exist for individual bases; no much larger clone is one base distant. Collaborating institutions collected whole blood in K2EDTA tubes following their own protocols. For TCRbeta analysis, collaborator samples were shipped as frozen whole blood, as isolated PBMCs, or as DNA extracted from either sample type. The entry originates in a study of blood T cell repertoires in COVID-19 (dated by TCRdb to the early 2020s). General notes on the study: Samples covering the acute and convalescent phases of COVID-19 were provided by collaborators in the United States, Italy and Spain. The material from the prospective study consisted of cDNA or gDNA derived from T cells, B-cell-depleted T cells, or PBMCs. The dataset comprised deeply sampled blood TCRbeta repertoires from subjects exposed to, actively infected with, or recovered from COVID-19. The repertoires were made available in a free public database intended to serve as a resource for research on the immune response to SARS-CoV-2. The samples were drawn from two sources: the first 160 participants of the ongoing ImmuneRACE study, and over 1,000 subjects contributed by 6 global collaborators. The sample metadata nearly always contained a de-identified subject ID, COVID-19 status, age in years and sex. Where HLA class I and class II types were available, the types were taken from metadata supplied by the sample provider, not from assay-based typing. General findings and caveats noted by the study authors: How much clinical and demographic metadata was included differed by source and by participant, and the metadata was provided uncurated.

TCRbeta CDR3 regions were amplified from genomic DNA by means of the immunoSEQ Assay, a bias-controlled multiplex PCR. Per the authors' processing: Within the assay, amplification of reference gene primers was used to estimate how many nucleated cells each sample contained. To quantify the absolute abundance of each unique TCRbeta CDR3 rearrangement, sequence reads were collapsed and filtered. For each sample, productive Simpson clonality was calculated as the square root of Simpson's diversity index over productive rearrangements. Imported from immuneACCESS, the table was reduced by TCRdb to in-frame sequences with V and J called. These copies leave out some clones; in studies compared against another copy, an unresolved V gene accounts for under half, and the cause of the remainder is not known. V and J calls plus clone size are reproduced from that table; the DNA served to infer D and trimming. The sample table shows some 200,000 clones, and about 85% are seen once. Roughly a fifth of the sample lies in the top ten.

Trimming leaves V shorter by 4 bases and J shorter by 7 bases, with the junction holding 7 bases beyond the gene matches. Spanning cysteine to phenylalanine, the CDR3 consists of 14 amino acids. Kept here is only the CDR3 DNA, which spans 42 bases and is read in frame from base 1. CDR1 and CDR2 are drawn from the germline V gene (reference sequence): MNHEY, SMNVEV. The specimen sequenced was peripheral blood. The chain is encoded by TRBV27 joined to TRBJ1-2; the junction holds 9 bases that match TRBD1. This clonotype was sampled from a man aged 55 to 70 with active or convalescent COVID-19. For the CDR3, the sequence is CASSSSDRGGGYTF. The DNA sequence is as follows: TGTGCCAGCAGTTCCTCGGACAGGGGCGGTGGCTACACCTTC.